The present T cell receptor (beta chain) was sequenced within a study of low-dose radiotherapy and immunotherapy resistance in tumors. The time point is: after trial treatment. Treatment meaning: LDRT plus nivolumab, ipilimumab, low-dose cyclophosphamide and aspirin (RACIN trial). TRAV- and TRBV-specific primers, spanning alpha and beta chains, primed first-strand cDNA. A constant-region primer paired with the V-primer adapter amplified TCRs over 20 PCR cycles. One entry per CDR3 protein, called by TCRdb with MiXCR from the reads. The sample consists of tens of thousands of distinct CDR3 sequences, around 17% of them appearing once. V lost 6 bases and J lost 8; bases outside the gene matches: 10. Germline assignment: CDR1 SGHTA and CDR2 FQGNSA. There are 15 residues in the CDR3. This clonotype was seen at least ten times.

The rearrangement uses TRBV7-2 and TRBJ1-4, with 9 bases lining up with TRBD1. This TCR derives from a male donor with prostate cancer. The specimen was PBMCs, collected after low-dose radiotherapy plus immunotherapy. CDR3 DNA: TGTGCCAGCAGTTACGGGACAGGGCGGAACGAAAAACTGTTTTTT. Amino acid sequence: CASSYGTGRNEKLFF.